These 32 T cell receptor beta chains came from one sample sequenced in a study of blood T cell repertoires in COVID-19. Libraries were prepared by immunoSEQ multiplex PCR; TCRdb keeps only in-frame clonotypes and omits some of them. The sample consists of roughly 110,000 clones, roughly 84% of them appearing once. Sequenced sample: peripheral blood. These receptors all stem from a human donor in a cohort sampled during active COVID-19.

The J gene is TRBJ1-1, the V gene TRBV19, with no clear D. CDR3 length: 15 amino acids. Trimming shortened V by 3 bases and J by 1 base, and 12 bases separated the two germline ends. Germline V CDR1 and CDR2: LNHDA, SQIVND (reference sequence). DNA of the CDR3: TGTGCCAGTAGTATCCACAGCTCTACGAACACTGAAGCTTTCTTT. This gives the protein CASSIHSSTNTEAFF. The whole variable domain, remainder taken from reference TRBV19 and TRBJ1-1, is DGGITQSPKYLFRKEGQNVTLSCEQNLNHDAMYWYRQDPGQGLRLIYYSQIVNDFQKGDIAEGYSVSREKKESFPLTVTSAQKNPTAFYLCASSIHSSTNTEAFFGQGTRLTVV.

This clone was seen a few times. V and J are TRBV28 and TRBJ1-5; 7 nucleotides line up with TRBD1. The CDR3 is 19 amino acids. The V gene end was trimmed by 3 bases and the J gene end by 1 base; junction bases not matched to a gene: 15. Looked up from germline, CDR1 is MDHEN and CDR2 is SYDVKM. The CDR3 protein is CASSFRGQGVFSSNQPQHF. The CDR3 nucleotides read TGTGCCAGCAGTTTTAGGGGGCAGGGCGTCTTTTCGAGCAATCAGCCCCAGCATTTT.

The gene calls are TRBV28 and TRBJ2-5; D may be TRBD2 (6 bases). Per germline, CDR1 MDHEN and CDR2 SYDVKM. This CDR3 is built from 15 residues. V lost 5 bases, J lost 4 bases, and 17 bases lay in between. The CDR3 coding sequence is TGTGCCAGCAGTCCCGGGGACTCCCCATCAGAGACCCAGTACTTC. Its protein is CASSPGDSPSETQYF.

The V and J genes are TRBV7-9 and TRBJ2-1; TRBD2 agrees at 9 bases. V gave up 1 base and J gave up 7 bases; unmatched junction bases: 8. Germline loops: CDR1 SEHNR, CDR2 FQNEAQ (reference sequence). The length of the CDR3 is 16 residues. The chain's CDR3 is CASSLGGAGGNNEQFF. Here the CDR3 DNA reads TGTGCCAGCAGCTTAGGGGGAGCGGGAGGAAATAATGAGCAGTTCTTC.

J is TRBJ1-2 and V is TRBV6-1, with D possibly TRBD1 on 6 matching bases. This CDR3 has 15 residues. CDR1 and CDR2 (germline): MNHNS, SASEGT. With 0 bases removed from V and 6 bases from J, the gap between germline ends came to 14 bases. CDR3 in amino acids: CASSEATGGWDGYTF. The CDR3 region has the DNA TGTGCCAGCAGTGAAGCGACAGGTGGGTGGGATGGCTACACCTTC.

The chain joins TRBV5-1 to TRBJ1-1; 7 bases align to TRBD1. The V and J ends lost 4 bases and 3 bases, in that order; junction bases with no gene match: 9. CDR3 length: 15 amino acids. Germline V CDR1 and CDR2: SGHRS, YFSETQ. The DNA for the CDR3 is TGCGCCAGCAGCGAAAGTCAGGGGGTTGACACTGAAGCTTTCTTT. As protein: CASSESQGVDTEAFF.

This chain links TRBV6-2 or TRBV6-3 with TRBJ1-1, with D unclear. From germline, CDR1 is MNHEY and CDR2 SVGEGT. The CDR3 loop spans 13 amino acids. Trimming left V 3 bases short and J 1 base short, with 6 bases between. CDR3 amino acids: CASSYAGNTEAFF. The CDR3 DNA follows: TGTGCCAGCAGTTATGCGGGGAACACTGAAGCTTTCTTT.

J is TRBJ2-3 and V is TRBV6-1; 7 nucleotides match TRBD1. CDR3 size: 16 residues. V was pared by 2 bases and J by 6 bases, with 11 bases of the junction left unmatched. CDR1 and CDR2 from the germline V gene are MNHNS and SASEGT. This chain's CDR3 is CASSELTAGGIDTQYF. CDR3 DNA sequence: TGTGCCAGCAGTGAATTGACGGCAGGGGGTATCGATACGCAGTATTTT.

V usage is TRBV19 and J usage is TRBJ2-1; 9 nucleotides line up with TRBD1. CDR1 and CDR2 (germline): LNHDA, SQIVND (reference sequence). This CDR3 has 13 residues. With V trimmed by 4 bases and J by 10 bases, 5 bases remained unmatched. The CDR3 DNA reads TGTGCCAGTAGTAGGGACAGGGTTGAGGAGCAGTTCTTC. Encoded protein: CASSRDRVEEQFF.

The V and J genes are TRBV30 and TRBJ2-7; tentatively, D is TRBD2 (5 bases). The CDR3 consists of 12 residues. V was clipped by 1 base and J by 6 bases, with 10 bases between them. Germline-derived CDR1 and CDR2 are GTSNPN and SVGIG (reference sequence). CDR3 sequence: CAWSGSGLEQYV. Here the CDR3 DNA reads TGTGCCTGGAGTGGGAGCGGTCTCGAGCAGTACGTC.

CDR3 region: CASSGRQGWGNQPQHF. The CDR3 DNA reads as TGTGCCAGCAGTGGGAGACAGGGTTGGGGCAATCAGCCCCAGCATTTT. The chain uses TRBV6-1 and TRBJ1-5; 7 bases are shared with TRBD1. Looked up from germline, CDR1 is MNHNS and CDR2 is SASEGT. V was clipped by 4 bases and J by 2 bases; unmatched bases: 8. The CDR3 length is 16 residues.

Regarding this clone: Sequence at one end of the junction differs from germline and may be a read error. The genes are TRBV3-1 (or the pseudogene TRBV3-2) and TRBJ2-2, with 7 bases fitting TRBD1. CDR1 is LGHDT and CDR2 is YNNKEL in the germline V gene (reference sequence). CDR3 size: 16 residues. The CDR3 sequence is CASSQGTDQNTGELFF. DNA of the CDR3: TGTGCCAGCAGTCAAGGGACAGATCAAAACACCGGGGAGCTGTTTTTT.

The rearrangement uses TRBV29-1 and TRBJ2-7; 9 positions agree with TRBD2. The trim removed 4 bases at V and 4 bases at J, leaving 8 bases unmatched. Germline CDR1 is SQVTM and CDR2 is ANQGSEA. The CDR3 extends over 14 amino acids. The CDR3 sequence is CSVAVTSGEYEQYF. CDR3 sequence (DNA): TGCAGCGTTGCCGTGACTAGCGGAGAATACGAGCAGTACTTC.

The CDR3 DNA sequence: TGTGCCATCAGTGAGTCGAGACTAACCGACAATGAGCAGTTCTTC. Translation gives CAISESRLTDNEQFF. The chain has TRBV10-3 and TRBJ2-1, with D possibly TRBD2 on 5 matching bases. There are 15 residues in the CDR3. CDR1 and CDR2 from the germline V gene are ENHRY and SYGVKD. The V gene lost 0 bases and the J gene lost 5 bases, with 11 bases spanning the gap.

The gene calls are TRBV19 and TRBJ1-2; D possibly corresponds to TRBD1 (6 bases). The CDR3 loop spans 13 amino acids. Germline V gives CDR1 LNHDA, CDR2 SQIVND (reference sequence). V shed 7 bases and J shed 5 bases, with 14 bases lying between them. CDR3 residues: CASNRDTHYGYTF. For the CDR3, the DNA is TGTGCCAGTAACAGGGACACTCATTATGGCTACACCTTC. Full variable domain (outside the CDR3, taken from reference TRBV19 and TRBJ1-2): DGGITQSPKYLFRKEGQNVTLSCEQNLNHDAMYWYRQDPGQGLRLIYYSQIVNDFQKGDIAEGYSVSREKKESFPLTVTSAQKNPTAFYLCASNRDTHYGYTFGSGTRLTVV.

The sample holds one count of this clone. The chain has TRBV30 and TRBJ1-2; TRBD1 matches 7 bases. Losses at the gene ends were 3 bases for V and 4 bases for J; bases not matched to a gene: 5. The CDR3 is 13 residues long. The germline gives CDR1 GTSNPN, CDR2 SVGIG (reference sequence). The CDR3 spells CAWSRGQLYGYTF. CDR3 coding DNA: TGTGCCTGGAGCCGGGGACAGCTCTATGGCTACACCTTC.

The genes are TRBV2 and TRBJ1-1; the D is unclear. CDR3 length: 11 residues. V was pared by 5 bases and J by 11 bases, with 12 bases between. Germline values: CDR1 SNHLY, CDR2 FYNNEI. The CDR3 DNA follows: TGTGCCAGCAGTCTGGACTTATCGGCTTTCTTT. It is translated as CASSLDLSAFF.

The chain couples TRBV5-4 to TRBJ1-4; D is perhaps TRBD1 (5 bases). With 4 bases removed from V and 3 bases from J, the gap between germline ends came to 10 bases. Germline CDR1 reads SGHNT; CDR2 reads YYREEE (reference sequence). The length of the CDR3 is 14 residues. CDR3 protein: CASSGQGSNEKLFF. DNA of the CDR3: TGTGCCAGCAGCGGCCAGGGATCTAATGAAAAACTGTTTTTT.

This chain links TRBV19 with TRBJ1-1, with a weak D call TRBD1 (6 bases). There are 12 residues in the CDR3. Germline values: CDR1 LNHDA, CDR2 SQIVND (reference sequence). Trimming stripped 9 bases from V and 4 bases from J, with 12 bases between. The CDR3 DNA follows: TGTGCCAGCGCACAGGGTATCACTGAAGCTTTCTTT. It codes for CASAQGITEAFF.

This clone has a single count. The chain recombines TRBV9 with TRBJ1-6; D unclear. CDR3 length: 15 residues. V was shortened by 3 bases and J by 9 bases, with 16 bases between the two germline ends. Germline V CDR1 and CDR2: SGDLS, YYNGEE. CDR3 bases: TGTGCCAGCAGCGCCTGGTTGGGTGCGGGTTCACCCCTCCACTTT. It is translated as CASSAWLGAGSPLHF.

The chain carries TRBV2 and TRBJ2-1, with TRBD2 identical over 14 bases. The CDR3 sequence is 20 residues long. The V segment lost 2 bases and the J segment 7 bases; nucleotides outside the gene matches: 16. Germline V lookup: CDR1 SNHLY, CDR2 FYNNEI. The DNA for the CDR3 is TGTGCCAGCAGTGAAAGGGGGAGACTAGCGGGAGGGCCAAGGGGAAATGAGCAGTTCTTC. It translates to CASSERGRLAGGPRGNEQFF.

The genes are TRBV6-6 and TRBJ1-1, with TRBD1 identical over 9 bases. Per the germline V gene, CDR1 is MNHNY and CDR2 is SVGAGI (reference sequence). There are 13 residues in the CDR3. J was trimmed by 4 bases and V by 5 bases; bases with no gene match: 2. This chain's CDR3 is CASSVQGATEAFF. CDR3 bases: TGTGCCAGCAGTGTACAGGGGGCCACTGAAGCTTTCTTT.

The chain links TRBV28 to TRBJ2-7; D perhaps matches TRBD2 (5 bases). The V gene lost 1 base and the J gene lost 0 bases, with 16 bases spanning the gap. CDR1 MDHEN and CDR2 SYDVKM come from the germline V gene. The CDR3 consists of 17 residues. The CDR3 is CASSLFPPAAYSYEQYF. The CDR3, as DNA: TGTGCCAGCAGTTTATTTCCCCCAGCGGCGTACTCCTACGAGCAGTACTTC.

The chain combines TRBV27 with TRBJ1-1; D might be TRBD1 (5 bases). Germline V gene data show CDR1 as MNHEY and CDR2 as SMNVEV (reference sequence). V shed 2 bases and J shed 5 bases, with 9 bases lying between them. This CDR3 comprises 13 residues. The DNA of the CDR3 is TGTGCCAGCAGTTTAACTGGGGGGACTGAAGCTTTCTTT. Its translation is CASSLTGGTEAFF.

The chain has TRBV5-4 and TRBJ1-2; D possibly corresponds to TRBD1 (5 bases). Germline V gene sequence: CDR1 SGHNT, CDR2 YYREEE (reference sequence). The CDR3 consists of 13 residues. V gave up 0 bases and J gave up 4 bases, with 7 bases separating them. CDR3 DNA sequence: TGTGCCAGCAGCTTGGGACAGATCTATGGCTACACCTTC. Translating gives CASSLGQIYGYTF.

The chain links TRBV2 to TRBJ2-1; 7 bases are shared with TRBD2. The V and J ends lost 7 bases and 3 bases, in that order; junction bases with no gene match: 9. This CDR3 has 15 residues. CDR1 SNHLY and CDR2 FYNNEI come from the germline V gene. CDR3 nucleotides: TGTGCCAGCACCGAAGTCAGGACTAGCTACAATGAGCAGTTCTTC. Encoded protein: CASTEVRTSYNEQFF. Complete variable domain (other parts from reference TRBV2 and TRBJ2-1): EPEVTQTPSHQVTQMGQEVILRCVPISNHLYFYWYRQILGQKVEFLVSFYNNEISEKSEIFDDQFSVERPDGSNFTLKIRSTKLEDSAMYFCASTEVRTSYNEQFFGPGTRLTVL.

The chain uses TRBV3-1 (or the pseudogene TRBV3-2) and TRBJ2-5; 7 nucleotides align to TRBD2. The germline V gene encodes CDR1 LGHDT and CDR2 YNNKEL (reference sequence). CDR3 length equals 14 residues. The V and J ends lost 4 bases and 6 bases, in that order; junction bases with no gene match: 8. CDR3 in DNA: TGTGCCAGCAGCCCGGGAGGCGGTCTGAAGACCCAGTACTTC. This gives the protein CASSPGGGLKTQYF.

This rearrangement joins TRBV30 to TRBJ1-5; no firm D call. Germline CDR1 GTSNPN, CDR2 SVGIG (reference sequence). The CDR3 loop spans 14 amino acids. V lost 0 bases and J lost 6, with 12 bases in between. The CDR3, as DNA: TGTGCCTGGAGTGTGGGTGGCGGGCTTCAGCCCCAGCATTTT. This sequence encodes CAWSVGGGLQPQHF. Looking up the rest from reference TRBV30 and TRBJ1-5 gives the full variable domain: SQTIHQWPATLVQPVGSPLSLECTVEGTSNPNLYWYRQAAGRGLQLLFYSVGIGQISSEVPQNLSASRPQDRQFILSSKKLLLSDSGFYLCAWSVGGGLQPQHFGDGTRLSIL.

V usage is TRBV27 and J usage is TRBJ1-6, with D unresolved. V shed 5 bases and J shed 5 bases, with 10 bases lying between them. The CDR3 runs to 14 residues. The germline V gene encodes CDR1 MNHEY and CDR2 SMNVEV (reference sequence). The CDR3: CASSPGSNNSPLHF. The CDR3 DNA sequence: TGTGCCAGCAGTCCCGGGTCCAATAATTCACCCCTCCACTTT.

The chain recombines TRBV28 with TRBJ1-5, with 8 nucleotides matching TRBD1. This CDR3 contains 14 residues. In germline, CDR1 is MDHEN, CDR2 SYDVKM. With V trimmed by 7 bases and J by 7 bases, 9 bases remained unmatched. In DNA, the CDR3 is TGTGCCAGCACCACCGGACAGGGAACCCAGCCCCAGCATTTT. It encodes CASTTGQGTQPQHF.

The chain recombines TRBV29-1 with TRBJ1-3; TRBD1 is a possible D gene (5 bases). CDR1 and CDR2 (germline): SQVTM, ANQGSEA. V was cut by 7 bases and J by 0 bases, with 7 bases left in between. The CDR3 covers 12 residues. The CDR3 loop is CSAGHSGNTIYF. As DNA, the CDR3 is TGCAGCGCAGGACACTCTGGAAACACCATATATTTT.

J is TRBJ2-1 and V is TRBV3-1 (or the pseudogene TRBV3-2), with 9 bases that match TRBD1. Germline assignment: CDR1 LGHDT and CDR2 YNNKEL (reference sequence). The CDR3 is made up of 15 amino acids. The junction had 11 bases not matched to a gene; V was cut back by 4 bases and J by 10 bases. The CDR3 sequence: CASSPIPGQGYEQFF. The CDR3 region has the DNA TGTGCCAGCAGCCCCATCCCGGGACAGGGATACGAGCAGTTCTTC.